One T cell receptor (beta chain) is described in this entry. The data were obtained in a study of blood T cell repertoires in COVID-19. Study context: COVID-19 samples, acute and convalescent, were from the United States, Italy and Spain. PBMCs, B-cell-depleted T cells, or T cells were the source of the cDNA or gDNA that made up the material.

Germline V gene sequence: CDR1 GTSNPN, CDR2 SVGIG (reference sequence). This CDR3 is built from 13 residues. Trimming shortened V by 3 bases and J by 6 bases, and 14 bases separated the two germline ends. Individuals drawn from 20 to 25 US areas were about 18 to 95 years old. The recovered donors of Cohort 3 showed two negative PCRs, clearance, or symptom resolution. Measured with immunoSEQ multiplex PCR; TCRdb has only the in-frame clones, and not every one. This sample has 300,000 or so clones; 87% occur once, and the top ten carry approximately 5%. This clonotype was sampled from a woman aged 30 to 39 who had recovered from COVID-19. Sequenced: PBMCs or T cells enriched from blood (not recorded which). The V gene is TRBV30, the J gene TRBJ1-2; perhaps TRBD1 as D (6 bases). The CDR3 sequence: CAWRLTEGDGYTF. In nucleotides, the CDR3 is TGTGCCTGGAGGTTGACAGAGGGGGATGGCTACACCTTC.